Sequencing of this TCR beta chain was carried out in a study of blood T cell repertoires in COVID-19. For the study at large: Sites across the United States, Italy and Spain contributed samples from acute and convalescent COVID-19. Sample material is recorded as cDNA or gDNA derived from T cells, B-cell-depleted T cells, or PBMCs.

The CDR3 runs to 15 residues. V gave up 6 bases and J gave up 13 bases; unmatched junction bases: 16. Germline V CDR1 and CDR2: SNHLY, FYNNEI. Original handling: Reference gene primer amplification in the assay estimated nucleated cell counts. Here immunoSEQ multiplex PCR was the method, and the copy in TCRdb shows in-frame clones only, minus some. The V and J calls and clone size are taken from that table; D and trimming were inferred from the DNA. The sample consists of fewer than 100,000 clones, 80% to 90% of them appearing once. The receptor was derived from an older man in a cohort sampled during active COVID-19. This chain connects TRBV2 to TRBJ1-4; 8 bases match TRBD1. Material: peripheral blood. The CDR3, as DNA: TGTGCCAGCAGAGAGACCGGACAGGGTTCGGTGGGACTGTTTTTT. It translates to CASRETGQGSVGLFF.